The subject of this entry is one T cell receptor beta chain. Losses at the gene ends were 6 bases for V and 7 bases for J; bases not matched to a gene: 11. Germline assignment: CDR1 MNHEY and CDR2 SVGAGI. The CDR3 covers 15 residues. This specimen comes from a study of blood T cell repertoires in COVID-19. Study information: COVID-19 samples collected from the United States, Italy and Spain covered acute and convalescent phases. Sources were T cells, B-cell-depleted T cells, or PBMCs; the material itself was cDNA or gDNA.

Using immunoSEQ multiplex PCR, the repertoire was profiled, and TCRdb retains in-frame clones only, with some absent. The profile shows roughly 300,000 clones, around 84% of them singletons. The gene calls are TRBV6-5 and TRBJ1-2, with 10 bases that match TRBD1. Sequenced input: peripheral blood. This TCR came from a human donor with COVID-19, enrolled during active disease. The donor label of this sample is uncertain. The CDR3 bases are TGTGCCAGCAGCTTAGAACCCGGGACAGGGGCTGGCTACACCTTC. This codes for CASSLEPGTGAGYTF.